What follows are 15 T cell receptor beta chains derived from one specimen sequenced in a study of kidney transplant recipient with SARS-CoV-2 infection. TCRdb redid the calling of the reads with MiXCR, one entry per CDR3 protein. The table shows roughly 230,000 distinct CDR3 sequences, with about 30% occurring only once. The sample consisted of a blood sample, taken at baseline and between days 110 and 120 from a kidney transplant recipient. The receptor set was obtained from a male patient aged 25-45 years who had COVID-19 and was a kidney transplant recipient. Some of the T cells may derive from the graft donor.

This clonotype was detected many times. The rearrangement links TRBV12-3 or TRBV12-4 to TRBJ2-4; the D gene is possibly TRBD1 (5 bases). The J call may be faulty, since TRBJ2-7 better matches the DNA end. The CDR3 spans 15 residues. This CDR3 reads CASSWGRVPGYEQYF. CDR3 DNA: TGTGCCAGCAGTTGGGGCAGGGTGCCGGGTTACGAGCAGTACTTC.

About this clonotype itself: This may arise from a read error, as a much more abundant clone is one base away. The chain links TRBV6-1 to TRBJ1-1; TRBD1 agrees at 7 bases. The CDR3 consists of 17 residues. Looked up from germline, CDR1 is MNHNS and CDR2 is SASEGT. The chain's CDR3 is CAGRPNRAGGANTEAFF. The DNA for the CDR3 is TGTGCCGGCAGACCAAATAGGGCAGGGGGTGCGAACACTGAAGCTTTCTTT.

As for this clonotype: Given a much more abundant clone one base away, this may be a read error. This CDR3 is CASRQEIPGPPNNF. The CDR3 DNA follows: TGCGCCAGCAGACAAGAGATTCCAGGCCCCCCTAATAACTTC. The rearrangement links TRBV4-3 to TRBJ2-7, with no clear D. The germline gives CDR1 LGHNA, CDR2 YSLEER. The CDR3 covers 14 residues.

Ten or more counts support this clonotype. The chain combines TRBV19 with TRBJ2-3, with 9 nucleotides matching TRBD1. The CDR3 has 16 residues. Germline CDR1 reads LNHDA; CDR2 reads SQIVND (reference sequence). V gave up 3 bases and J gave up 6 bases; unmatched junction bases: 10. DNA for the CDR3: TGTGCCAGTAGTATTCCATCGGGACAGGGTTCCGATACGCAGTATTTT. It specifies CASSIPSGQGSDTQYF.

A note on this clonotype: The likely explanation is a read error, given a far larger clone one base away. The CDR3 nucleotides are TGTGCCAACAGCTTAGGACAGGGTCGTGAAAAACTGTTTTTT. It codes for CANSLGQGREKLFF. The V call is TRBV7-2, the J call TRBJ1-4; 8 bases fit TRBD1. This CDR3 contains 14 residues. The germline V gene encodes CDR1 SGHTA and CDR2 FQGNSA.

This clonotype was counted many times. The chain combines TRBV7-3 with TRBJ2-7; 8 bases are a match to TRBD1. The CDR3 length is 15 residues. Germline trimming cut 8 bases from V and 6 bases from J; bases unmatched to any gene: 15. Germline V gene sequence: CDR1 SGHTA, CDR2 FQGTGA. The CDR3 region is CASAVTGGIFCEQYV. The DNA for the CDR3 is TGTGCCAGCGCGGTCACAGGGGGAATTTTTTGCGAGCAGTACGTC.

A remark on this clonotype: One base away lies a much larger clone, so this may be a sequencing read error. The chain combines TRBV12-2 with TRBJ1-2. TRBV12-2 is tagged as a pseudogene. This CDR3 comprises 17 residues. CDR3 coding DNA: TGTGCAAGTCGCACACCGCAGACTCCACGAAAGACCCATGGCTACACCTTC. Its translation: CASRTPQTPRKTHGYTF.

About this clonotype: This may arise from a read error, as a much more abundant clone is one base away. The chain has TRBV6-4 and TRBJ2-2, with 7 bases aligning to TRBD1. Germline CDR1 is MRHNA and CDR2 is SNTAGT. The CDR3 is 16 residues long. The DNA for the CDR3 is TGTGCCAGCGGTGACGAGGGGGCTCACGACACCGGGGAGCTGTTTTTT. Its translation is CASGDEGAHDTGELFF.

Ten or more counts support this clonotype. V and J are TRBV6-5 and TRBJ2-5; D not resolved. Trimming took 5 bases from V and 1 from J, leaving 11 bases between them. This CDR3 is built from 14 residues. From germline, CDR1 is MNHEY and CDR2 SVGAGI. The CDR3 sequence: CASSEKDPQETQYF. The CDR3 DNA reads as TGTGCCAGCAGTGAAAAGGACCCCCAAGAGACCCAGTACTTC.

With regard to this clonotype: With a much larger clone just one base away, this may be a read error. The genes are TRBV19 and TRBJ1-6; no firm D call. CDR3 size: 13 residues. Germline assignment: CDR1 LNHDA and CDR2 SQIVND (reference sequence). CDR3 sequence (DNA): TGTGCCAGTACTCCGGGCCGGCATTCACCCCCCCACTTT. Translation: CASTPGRHSPPHF.

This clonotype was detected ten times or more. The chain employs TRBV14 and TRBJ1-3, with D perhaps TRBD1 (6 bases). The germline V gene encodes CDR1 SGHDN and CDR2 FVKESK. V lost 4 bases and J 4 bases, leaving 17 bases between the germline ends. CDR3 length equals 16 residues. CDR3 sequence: CASSRPQGTLGNTIYF. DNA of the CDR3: TGTGCCAGCAGCCGACCACAGGGAACGTTAGGAAACACCATATATTTT.

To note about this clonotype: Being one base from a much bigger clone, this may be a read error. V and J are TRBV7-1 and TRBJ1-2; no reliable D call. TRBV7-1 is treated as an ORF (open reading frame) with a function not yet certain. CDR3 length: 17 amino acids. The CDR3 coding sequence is TGTGCCAGCAGCACTTTCAATCACGAGGGAAAGACCTATGACTACACCTTC. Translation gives CASSTFNHEGKTYDYTF.

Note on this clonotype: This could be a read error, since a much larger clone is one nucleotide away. In DNA form, the CDR3 reads TGTGCCAGCAGCTCCGCATCGGCCGTTAGAAAGACCTATGGCTACACCTTC. It yields the protein CASSSASAVRKTYGYTF. The chain couples TRBV16 to TRBJ1-2, with no clear D. Per germline, CDR1 KGHSY and CDR2 FQNENV. The CDR3 totals 17 residues. Trimming removed 5 bases at V and 4 bases at J, with 23 bases between.

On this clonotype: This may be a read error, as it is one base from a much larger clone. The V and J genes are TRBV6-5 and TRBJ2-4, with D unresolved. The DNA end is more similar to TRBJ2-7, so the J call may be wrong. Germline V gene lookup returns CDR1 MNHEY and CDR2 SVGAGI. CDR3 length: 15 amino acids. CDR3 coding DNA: TGTGCCAGCAAGGACCGTAGTAGCAGGCGCCACGAGCAGTACTTC. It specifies CASKDRSSRRHEQYF.

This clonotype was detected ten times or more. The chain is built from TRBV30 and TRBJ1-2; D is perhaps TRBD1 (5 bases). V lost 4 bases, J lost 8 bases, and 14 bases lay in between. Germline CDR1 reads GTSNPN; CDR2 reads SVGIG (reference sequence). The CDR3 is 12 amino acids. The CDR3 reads CAWKMGVGGYTF. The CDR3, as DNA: TGTGCCTGGAAGATGGGGGTGGGGGGCTACACCTTC.